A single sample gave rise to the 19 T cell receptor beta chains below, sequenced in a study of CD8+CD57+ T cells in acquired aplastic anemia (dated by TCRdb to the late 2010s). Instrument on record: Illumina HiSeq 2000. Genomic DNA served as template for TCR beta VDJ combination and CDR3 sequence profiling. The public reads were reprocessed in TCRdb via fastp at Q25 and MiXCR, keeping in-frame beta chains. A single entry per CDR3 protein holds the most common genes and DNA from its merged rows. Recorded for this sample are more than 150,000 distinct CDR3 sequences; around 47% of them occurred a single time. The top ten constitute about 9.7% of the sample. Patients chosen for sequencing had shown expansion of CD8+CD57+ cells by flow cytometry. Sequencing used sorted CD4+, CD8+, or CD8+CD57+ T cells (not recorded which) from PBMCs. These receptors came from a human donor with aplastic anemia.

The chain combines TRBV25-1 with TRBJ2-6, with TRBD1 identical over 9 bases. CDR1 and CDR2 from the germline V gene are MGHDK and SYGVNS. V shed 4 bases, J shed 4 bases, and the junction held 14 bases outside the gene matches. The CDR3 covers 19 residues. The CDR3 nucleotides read TGTGCCAGCAGTGGATGGACAGGGGCCCTAACCTCCGGGGCCAACGTCCTGACTTTC. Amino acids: CASSGWTGALTSGANVLTF.

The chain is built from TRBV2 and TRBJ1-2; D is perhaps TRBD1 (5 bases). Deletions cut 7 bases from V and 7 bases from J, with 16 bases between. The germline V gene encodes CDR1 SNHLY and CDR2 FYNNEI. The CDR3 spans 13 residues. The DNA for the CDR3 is TGTGCCAGCACTCTGACAGTTTGGAGTGGCTACACCTTC. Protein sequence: CASTLTVWSGYTF.

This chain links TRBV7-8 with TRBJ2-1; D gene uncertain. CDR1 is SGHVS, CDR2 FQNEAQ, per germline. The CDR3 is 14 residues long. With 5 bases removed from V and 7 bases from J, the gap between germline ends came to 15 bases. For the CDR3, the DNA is TGTGCCAGCAGCACGAATTATGGGCTGAATGAGCAGTTCTTC. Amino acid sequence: CASSTNYGLNEQFF.

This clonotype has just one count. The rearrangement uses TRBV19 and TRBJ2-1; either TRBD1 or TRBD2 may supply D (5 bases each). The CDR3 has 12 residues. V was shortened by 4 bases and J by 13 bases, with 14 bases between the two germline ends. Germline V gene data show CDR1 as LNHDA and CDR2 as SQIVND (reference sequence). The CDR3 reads CASSRDPGKQFF. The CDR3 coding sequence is TGTGCCAGTAGTAGGGACCCAGGGAAACAGTTCTTC. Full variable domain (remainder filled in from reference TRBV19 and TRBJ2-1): DGGITQSPKYLFRKEGQNVTLSCEQNLNHDAMYWYRQDPGQGLRLIYYSQIVNDFQKGDIAEGYSVSREKKESFPLTVTSAQKNPTAFYLCASSRDPGKQFFGPGTRLTVL.

The CDR3 is CARRGQGNTIYF. The CDR3 DNA reads as TGTGCCAGACGGGGACAGGGGAACACCATATATTTT. This chain connects TRBV2 to TRBJ1-3; 10 bases agree with TRBD1. V lost 9 bases, J lost 7 bases, and 3 bases stayed unmatched. Germline-derived CDR1 and CDR2 are SNHLY and FYNNEI. CDR3 length equals 12 residues.

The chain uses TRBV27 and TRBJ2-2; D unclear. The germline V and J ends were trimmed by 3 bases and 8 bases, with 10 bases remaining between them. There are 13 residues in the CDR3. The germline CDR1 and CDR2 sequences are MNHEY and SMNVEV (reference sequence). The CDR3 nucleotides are TGTGCCAGCAGTTTTCTAGGCCAGGGGGAGCTGTTTTTT. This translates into CASSFLGQGELFF.

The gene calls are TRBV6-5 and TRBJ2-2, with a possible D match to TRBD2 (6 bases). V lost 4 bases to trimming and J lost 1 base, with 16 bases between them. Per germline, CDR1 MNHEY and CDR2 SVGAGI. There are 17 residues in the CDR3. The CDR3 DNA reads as TGTGCCAGCAGTTGGGACGGGAGACCTTTGAACACCGGGGAGCTGTTTTTT. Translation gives CASSWDGRPLNTGELFF.

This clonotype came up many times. The CDR3 DNA reads TGTGCCAGCAGCTTAGGGTTCGCAGATACGCAGTATTTT. Protein: CASSLGFADTQYF. The chain combines TRBV7-9 with TRBJ2-3; D unclear. Looked up from germline, CDR1 is SEHNR and CDR2 is FQNEAQ (reference sequence). Deletions cut 1 base from V and 4 bases from J, with 6 bases between. This CDR3 contains 13 residues.

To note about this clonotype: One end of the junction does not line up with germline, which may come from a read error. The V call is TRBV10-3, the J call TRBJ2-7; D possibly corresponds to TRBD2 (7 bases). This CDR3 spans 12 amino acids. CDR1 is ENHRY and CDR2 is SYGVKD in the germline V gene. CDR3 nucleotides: TGTGCCATCAATGAGGGGGAGGGCGAGCAGTACTTC. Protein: CAINEGEGEQYF.

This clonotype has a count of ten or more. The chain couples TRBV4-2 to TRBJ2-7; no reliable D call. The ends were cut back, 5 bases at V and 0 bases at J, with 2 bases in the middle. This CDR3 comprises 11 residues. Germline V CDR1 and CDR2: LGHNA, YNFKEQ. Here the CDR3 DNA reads TGTGCCAGCAGCTACTCCTACGAGCAGTACTTC. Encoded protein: CASSYSYEQYF.

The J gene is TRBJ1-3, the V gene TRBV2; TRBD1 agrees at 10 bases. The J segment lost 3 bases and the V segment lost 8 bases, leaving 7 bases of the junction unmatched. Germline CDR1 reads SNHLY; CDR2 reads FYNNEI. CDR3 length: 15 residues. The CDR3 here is CASGSGTGVGNTIYF. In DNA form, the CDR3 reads TGTGCCAGCGGCTCAGGGACAGGGGTTGGAAACACCATATATTTT.

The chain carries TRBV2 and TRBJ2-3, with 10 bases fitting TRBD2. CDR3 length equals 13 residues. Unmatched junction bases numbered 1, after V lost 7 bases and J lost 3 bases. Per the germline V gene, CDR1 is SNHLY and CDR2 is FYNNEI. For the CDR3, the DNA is TGTGCCAGCATAGCGGGGGGAACAGATACGCAGTATTTT. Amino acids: CASIAGGTDTQYF.

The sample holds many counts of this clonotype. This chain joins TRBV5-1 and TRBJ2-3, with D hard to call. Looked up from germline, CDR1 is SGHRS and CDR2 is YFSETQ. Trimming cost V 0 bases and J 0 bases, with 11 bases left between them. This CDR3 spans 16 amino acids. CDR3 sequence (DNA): TGCGCCAGCAGCTTGGGGGTCACGATGAGCACAGATACGCAGTATTTT. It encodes CASSLGVTMSTDTQYF. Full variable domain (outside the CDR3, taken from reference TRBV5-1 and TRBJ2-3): KAGVTQTPRYLIKTRGQQVTLSCSPISGHRSVSWYQQTPGQGLQFLFEYFSETQRNKGNFPGRFSGRQFSNSRSEMNVSTLELGDSALYLCASSLGVTMSTDTQYFGPGTRLTVL.

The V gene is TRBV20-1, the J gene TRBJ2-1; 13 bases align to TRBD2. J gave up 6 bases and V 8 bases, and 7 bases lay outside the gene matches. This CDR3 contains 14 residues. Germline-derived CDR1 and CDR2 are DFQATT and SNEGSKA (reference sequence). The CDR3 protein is CSTETSGRANEQFF. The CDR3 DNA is TGCAGTACCGAAACTAGCGGGAGGGCCAATGAGCAGTTCTTC.

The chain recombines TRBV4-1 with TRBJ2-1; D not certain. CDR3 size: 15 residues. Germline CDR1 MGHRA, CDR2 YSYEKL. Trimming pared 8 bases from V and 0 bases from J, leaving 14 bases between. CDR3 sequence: CASQPVLSSYNEQFF. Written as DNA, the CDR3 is TGCGCCAGCCAACCGGTCCTGAGCTCCTACAATGAGCAGTTCTTC.

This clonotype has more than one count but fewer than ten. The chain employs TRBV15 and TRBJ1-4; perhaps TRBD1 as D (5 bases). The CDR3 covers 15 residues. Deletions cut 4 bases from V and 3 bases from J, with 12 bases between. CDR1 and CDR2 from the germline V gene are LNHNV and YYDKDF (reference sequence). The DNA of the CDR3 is TGTGCCACCAGCATCCTACAGGTGGCTAATGAAAAACTGTTTTTT. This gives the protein CATSILQVANEKLFF.

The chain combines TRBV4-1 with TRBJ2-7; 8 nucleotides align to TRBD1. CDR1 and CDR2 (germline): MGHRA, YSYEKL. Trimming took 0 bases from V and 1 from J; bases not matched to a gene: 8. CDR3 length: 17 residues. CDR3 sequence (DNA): TGCGCCAGCAGCCAAGATTTTCTTGGGACAGGATCCTACGAGCAGTACTTC. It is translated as CASSQDFLGTGSYEQYF.

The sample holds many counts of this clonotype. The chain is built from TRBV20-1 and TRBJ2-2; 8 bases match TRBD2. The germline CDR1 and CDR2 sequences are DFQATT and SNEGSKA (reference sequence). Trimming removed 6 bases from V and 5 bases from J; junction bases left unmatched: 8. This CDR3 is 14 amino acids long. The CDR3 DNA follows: TGCAGTGCCCGGGGCCCGGGAGGGACCGGGGAGCTGTTTTTT. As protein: CSARGPGGTGELFF.

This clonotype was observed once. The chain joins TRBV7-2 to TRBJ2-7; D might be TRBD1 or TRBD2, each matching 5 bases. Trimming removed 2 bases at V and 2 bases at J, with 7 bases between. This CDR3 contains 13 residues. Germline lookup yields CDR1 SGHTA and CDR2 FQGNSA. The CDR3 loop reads CASSLPGPYEQYF. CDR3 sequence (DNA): TGTGCCAGCAGCTTACCGGGGCCCTACGAGCAGTACTTC. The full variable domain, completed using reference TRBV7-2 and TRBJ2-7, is GAGVSQSPSNKVTEKGKDVELRCDPISGHTALYWYRQSLGQGLEFLIYFQGNSAPDKSGLPSDRFSAERTGGSVSTLTIQRTQQEDSAVYLCASSLPGPYEQYFGPGTRLTVT.